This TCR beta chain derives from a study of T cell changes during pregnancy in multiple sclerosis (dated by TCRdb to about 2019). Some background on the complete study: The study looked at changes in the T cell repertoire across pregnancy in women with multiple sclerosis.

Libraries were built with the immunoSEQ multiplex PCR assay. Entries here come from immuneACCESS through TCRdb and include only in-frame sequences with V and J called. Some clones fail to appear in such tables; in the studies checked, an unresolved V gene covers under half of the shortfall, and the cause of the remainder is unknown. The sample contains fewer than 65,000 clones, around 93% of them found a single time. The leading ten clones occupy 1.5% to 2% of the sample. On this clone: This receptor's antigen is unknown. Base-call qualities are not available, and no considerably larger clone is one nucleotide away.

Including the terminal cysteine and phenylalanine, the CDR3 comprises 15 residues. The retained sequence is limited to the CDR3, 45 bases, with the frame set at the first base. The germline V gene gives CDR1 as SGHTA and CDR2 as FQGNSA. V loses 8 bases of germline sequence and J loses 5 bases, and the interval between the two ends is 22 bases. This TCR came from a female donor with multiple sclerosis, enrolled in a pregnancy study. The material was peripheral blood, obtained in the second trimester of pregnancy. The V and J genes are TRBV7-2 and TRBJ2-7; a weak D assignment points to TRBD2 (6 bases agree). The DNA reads TGTGCCAGCGGGCCCCCTGGAGGGAGAGGGAACGAGCAGTACTTC. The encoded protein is CASGPPGGRGNEQYF.